The present entry profiles one TCR beta chain with its context. The antigen is unknown. Using its own MiXCR run on the 5' RACE reads, TCRdb lists one record per CDR3 protein. The profile covers roughly 1.6 million distinct CDR3 sequences, with more than 30% appearing a single time and around 0.3% taken by the ten largest. This CDR3 spans 14 amino acids. Germline CDR1 is SGHAT and CDR2 is FQNNGV. V shed 4 bases and J shed 2 bases, with 12 bases lying between them. The sample belongs to a study of identical twins. Study-level findings and limits: The authors drew conclusions from cross-sectional statistical analysis rather than following the same donors. Models underestimated out-of-frame TCR alpha sharing in monozygotic twins.

The sequenced sample was cord blood. The chain is built from TRBV11-2 and TRBJ2-7; perhaps TRBD1 as D (6 bases). The source is a newborn girl in good health. CDR3 nucleotide sequence: TGTGCCAGCAGCTCCACGAGGGGGACCTACGAGCAGTACTTC. This gives the protein CASSSTRGTYEQYF.